The subject of this entry is one T cell receptor (beta chain). Its matching antigen is unknown. J was trimmed by 4 bases and V by 5 bases; bases with no gene match: 2. Germline V CDR1 and CDR2: LNHDA, SQIVND (reference sequence). This CDR3 is 13 amino acids long. This sample is drawn from a study of T cell responses to AZD1222 COVID-19 vaccine. Whole-study results and caveats: AZD1222 recipients seropositive at baseline numbered only six or seven. The donor cohort was predominantly white British with a female majority, and clonal diversity may have been underestimated. Among spike-specific TCRs, nearly half reportedly target unmutated variant regions.

The method was immunoSEQ multiplex PCR; TCRdb's version includes in-frame clones alone and lacks a portion of them. The profile shows 90,000 to 110,000 clones, 70% to 90% of them singletons. Material: peripheral blood, obtained on day 0 of AZD1222 vaccination. The chain has TRBV19 and TRBJ2-5, with 9 positions matching TRBD1. The TCR sequence derives from an adult in good health. CDR3 residues: CASSGGQGETQYF. In DNA form, the CDR3 reads TGTGCCAGTAGTGGGGGACAGGGAGAGACCCAGTACTTC.